A single sample is the source of the 10 T cell receptor beta chains below, sequenced in a study of T cells in Graves' hyperthyroidism and ophthalmopathy (dated by TCRdb to about 2019). The library was made by multiplex PCR. TCRdb names Illumina HiSeq 2000 as the instrument used. The TCR beta CDR3 regions were amplified from the RNA transcripts. The TCR CDR3 was subjected to a first round of RT-PCR using the HTBI primer set and the Qiagen OneStep RT-PCR kit. Using fastp trimming at Q25 and MiXCR clonotype assembly, TCRdb reanalyzed the public sequencing data and kept in-frame beta chains. Each CDR3 protein gets just one entry, which takes the most common genes and DNA from the rows behind it. The sample table records a few hundred thousand distinct CDR3 sequences; roughly 18% of these occur just once. About 35% of the sample lies in the top ten. The sample was blood. The receptors here all came from a man aged 50-59 years with Graves' ophthalmopathy.

The table lists this clonotype with a few counts. The V call is TRBV7-9, the J call TRBJ2-3; 8 nucleotides align to TRBD2. The germline CDR1 and CDR2 sequences are SEHNR and FQNEAQ (reference sequence). The J segment lost 0 bases and the V segment lost 3 bases, leaving 2 bases of the junction unmatched. The CDR3 is 15 amino acids. Here the CDR3 reads CASSFSGGSTDTQYF. Written as DNA, the CDR3 is TGTGCCAGCAGCTTCTCGGGAGGGAGCACAGATACGCAGTATTTT.

To note about this clonotype: A much larger clone lies one base from this, so it may be a read error. The J gene is TRBJ2-1, the V gene TRBV28; D call uncertain. CDR1 is MDHEN and CDR2 is SYDVKM in the germline V gene. The CDR3 runs 12 residues. The V end was cut by 6 bases, the J end by 8 bases, with 11 bases between. CDR3 bases: TGTGCCAGCAGAGAGACAAGGGATGAGCAGTTCTTC. This translates into CASRETRDEQFF. The entire variable domain, with the rest obtained from reference TRBV28 and TRBJ2-1, is as follows: DVKVTQSSRYLVKRTGEKVFLECVQDMDHENMFWYRQDPGLGLRLIYFSYDVKMKEKGDIPEGYSVSREKKERFSLILESASTNQTSMYLCASRETRDEQFFGPGTRLTVL.

The J gene is TRBJ1-1, the V gene TRBV5-1; TRBD1 might be the D (5 bases). Trimming removed 0 bases from V and 5 bases from J, with 11 bases in between. The CDR3 extends over 14 amino acids. Germline V lookup: CDR1 SGHRS, CDR2 YFSETQ. The CDR3 DNA follows: TGCGCCAGCAGCTTGGACACGGGGCGTACTGAAGCTTTCTTT. Translated, it gives CASSLDTGRTEAFF.

In regard to this clonotype: The CDR3 does not end in the conserved phenylalanine or tryptophan, so this is likely a read error. V is TRBV4-1 and J is TRBJ2-5; 8 bases are shared with TRBD1. CDR3 length: 14 residues. The V gene end was trimmed by 4 bases and the J gene end by 5 bases; junction bases not matched to a gene: 6. Germline loops: CDR1 MGHRA, CDR2 YSYEKL. CDR3 DNA sequence: TGCGCCAGCAGCCGAGACAGGGGTTGGGAGACCCAGTACCTC. Its translation is CASSRDRGWETQYL.

J is TRBJ2-2 and V is TRBV6-1; D gene unclear. Germline lookup yields CDR1 MNHNS and CDR2 SASEGT. The CDR3 extends over 15 amino acids. Trimming took 1 base from V and 4 from J, leaving 10 bases between them. CDR3 loop: CASSEGRVSTGELFF. CDR3 bases: TGTGCCAGCAGTGAAGGACGAGTAAGCACCGGGGAGCTGTTTTTT.

This clonotype was seen a few times. The V call is TRBV6-5, the J call TRBJ1-6; D unclear. Germline V gene sequence: CDR1 MNHEY, CDR2 SVGAGI. The germline V and J ends were trimmed by 4 bases and 7 bases, with 2 bases remaining between them. This CDR3 is 11 amino acids long. The CDR3 DNA reads as TGTGCCAGCAGTTTAAATTCACCCCTCCACTTT. Protein product: CASSLNSPLHF.

The sample holds many counts of this clonotype. J is TRBJ2-7 and V is TRBV28, with 7 bases aligning to TRBD1. J was trimmed by 2 bases and V by 3 bases; bases with no gene match: 7. The CDR3 loop spans 15 amino acids. The germline CDR1 and CDR2 sequences are MDHEN and SYDVKM. DNA for the CDR3: TGTGCCAGCAGTTTCACAACAGGGGATACCTACGAGCAGTACTTC. Protein: CASSFTTGDTYEQYF.

There are many counts of this clonotype. The chain combines TRBV5-5 with TRBJ2-7; D possibly matches TRBD1 or TRBD2 (5 bases each). The germline V gene has CDR1 SGHKS and CDR2 YYEKEE (reference sequence). Trimming took 0 bases from V and 4 from J, leaving 14 bases between them. This CDR3 is 15 amino acids long. The CDR3 DNA follows: TGTGCCAGCAGCTTGGGGCAGGGACCCGTTTACGAGCAGTACTTC. Translating it yields CASSLGQGPVYEQYF.

Ten or more counts support this clonotype. The J gene is TRBJ1-2, the V gene TRBV2, with a weak D call TRBD1 (6 bases). V lost 4 bases to trimming and J lost 7 bases, with 16 bases between them. The CDR3 runs 14 residues. Germline lookup yields CDR1 SNHLY and CDR2 FYNNEI. CDR3 amino acids: CASSGDGTNSGYTF. The DNA of the CDR3 is TGTGCCAGCAGTGGGGACGGGACAAATAGTGGCTACACCTTC.

A note on this clonotype: Its ends do not fully match the called genes, so a read error is possible. This rearrangement joins TRBV11-2 to TRBJ2-2; TRBD2 agrees at 7 bases. CDR3 length: 15 amino acids. CDR1 is SGHAT, CDR2 FQNNGV, per germline. For the CDR3, the DNA is TGTGCCAGCAGTTTAGACGGGGGGACGGCCGGGGAGCTGTTTTTT. It specifies CASSLDGGTAGELFF.